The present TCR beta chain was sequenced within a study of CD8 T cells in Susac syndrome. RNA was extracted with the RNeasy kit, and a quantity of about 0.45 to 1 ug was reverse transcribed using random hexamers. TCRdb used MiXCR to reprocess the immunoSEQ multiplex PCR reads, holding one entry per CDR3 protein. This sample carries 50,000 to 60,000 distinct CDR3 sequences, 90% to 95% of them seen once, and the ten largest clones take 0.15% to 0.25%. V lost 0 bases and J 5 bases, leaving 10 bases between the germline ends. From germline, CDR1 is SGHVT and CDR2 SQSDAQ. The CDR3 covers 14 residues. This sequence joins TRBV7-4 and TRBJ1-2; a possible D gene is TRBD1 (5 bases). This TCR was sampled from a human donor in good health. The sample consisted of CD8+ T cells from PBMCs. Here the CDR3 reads CASSLAWTQYGYTF. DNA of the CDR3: TGTGCCAGCAGCTTAGCCTGGACACAGTATGGCTACACCTTC.